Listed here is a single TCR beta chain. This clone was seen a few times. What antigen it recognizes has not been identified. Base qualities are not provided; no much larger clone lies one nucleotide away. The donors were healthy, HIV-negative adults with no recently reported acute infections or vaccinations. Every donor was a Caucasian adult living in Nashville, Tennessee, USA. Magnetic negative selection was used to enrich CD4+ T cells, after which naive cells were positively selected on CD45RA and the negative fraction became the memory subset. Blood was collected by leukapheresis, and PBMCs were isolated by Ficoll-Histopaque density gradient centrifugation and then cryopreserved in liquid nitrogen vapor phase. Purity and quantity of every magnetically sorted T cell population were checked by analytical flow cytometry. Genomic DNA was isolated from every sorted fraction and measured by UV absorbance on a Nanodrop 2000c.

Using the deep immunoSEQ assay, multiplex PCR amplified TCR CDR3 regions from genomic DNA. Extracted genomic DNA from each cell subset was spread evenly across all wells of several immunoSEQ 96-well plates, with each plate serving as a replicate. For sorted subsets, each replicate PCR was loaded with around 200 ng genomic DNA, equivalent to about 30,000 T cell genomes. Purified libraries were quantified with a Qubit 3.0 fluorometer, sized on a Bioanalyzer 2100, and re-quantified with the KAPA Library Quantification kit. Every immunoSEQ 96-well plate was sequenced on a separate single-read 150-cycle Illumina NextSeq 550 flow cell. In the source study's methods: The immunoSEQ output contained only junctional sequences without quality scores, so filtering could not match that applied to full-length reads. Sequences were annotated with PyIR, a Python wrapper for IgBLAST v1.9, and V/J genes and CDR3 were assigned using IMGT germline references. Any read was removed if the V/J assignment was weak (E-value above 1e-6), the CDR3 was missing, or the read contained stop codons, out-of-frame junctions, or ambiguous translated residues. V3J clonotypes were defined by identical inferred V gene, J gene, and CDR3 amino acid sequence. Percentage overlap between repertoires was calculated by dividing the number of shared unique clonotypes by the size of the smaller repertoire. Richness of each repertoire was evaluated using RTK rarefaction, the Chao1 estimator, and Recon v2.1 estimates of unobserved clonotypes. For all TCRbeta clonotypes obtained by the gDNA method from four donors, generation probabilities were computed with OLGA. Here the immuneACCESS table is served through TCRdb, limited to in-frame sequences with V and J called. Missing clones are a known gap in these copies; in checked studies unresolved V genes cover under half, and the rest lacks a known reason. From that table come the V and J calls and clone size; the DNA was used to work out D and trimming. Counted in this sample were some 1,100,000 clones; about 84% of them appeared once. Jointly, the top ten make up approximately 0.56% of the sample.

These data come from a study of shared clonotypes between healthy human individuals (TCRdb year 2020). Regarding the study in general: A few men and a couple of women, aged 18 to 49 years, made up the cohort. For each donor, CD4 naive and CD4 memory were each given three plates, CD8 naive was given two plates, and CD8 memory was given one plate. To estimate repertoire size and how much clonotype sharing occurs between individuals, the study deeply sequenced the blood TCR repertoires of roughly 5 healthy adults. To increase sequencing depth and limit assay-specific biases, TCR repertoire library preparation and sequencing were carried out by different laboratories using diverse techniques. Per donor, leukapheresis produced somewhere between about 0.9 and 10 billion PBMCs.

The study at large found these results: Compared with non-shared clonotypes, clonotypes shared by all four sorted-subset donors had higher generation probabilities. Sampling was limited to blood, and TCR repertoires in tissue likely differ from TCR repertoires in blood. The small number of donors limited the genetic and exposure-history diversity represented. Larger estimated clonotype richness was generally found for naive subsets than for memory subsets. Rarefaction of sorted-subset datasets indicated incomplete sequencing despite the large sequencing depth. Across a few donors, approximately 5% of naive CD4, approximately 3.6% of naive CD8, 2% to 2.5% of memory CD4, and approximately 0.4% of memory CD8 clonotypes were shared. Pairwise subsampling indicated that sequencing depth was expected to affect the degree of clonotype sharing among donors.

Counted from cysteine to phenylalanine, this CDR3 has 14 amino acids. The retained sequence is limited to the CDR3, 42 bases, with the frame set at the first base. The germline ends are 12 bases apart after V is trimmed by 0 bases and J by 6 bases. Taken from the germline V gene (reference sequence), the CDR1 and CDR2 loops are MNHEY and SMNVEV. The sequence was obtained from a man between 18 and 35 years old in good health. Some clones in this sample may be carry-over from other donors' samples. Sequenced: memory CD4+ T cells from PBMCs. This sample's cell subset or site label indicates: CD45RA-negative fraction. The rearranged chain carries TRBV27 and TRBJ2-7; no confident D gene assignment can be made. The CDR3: CASSLSPLRIEQYF. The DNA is TGTGCCAGCAGTTTATCGCCCTTAAGGATCGAGCAGTACTTC.